Presented here are 18 T cell receptor beta chains from one specimen sequenced in a study of identical twins. TCRdb independently ran MiXCR on the 5' RACE reads; one entry per CDR3 protein. The sample has 200,000 to 250,000 distinct CDR3 sequences; around 15% are singletons. Material for sequencing was memory (CD45RO+) T cells sorted from blood. These receptors came from a woman between 18 and 30 years old in good health.

The chain uses TRBV5-6 and TRBJ2-3, with D tentatively TRBD2 (6 bases). Germline V lookup: CDR1 SGHDT, CDR2 YYEEEE. CDR3 length: 16 residues. V lost 4 bases to trimming and J lost 1 base, with 16 bases between them. CDR3 sequence (DNA): TGTGCCAGCAGCCGAAATTCGGGGGTTGGCACAGATACGCAGTATTTT. Protein sequence: CASSRNSGVGTDTQYF.

This clonotype showed up just a few times. The J gene is TRBJ2-2, the V gene TRBV6-2 or TRBV6-3; D might be TRBD1 or TRBD2, each matching 5 bases. CDR1 and CDR2 from the germline V gene are MNHEY and SVGEGT. V shed 8 bases and J shed 2 bases, with 18 bases lying between them. CDR3 size: 16 residues. The CDR3 spells CASRGLGEGNTGELFF. The CDR3 DNA reads TGTGCCAGCCGCGGTTTGGGGGAAGGCAACACCGGGGAGCTGTTTTTT.

The CDR3 DNA is TGTGCCAGCAGCGTCCGGGACAGCCGAAGGGATGGCTACACCTTC. Translation: CASSVRDSRRDGYTF. The chain has TRBV7-2 and TRBJ1-2; 7 bases match TRBD1. V lost 5 bases, J lost 6 bases, and 12 bases stayed unmatched. The CDR3 is 15 amino acids. In germline, CDR1 is SGHTA, CDR2 FQGNSA.

CDR3 DNA: TGTGCCAGCGCCGATAACACCGGGGAGCTGTTTTTT. Encoded protein: CASADNTGELFF. The rearrangement links TRBV7-8 to TRBJ2-2; D gene ambiguous. This CDR3 is 12 amino acids long. Germline values: CDR1 SGHVS, CDR2 FQNEAQ. Trimming cost V 8 bases and J 2 bases, with 6 bases left between them.

In regard to this clonotype: Germline and junction disagree at one end, which may indicate a read error. The rearrangement joins TRBV11-2 to TRBJ2-7, with 7 bases identical to TRBD1. Germline loops: CDR1 SGHAT, CDR2 FQNNGV. There are 15 residues in the CDR3. The CDR3: CASSLGPGQYYEQYF. The CDR3 DNA reads as TGTGCCAGCAGTTTAGGACCGGGACAGTACTACGAGCAGTACTTC.

This clonotype has more than one count but fewer than ten. The chain couples TRBV25-1 to TRBJ1-1, with 9 bases aligning to TRBD1. Trimming took 3 bases from V and 1 from J; bases not matched to a gene: 6. The CDR3 has 16 residues. Germline assignment: CDR1 MGHDK and CDR2 SYGVNS. This CDR3 reads CASSDPWTGENTEAFF. The CDR3 bases are TGTGCCAGCAGTGACCCTTGGACAGGGGAGAACACTGAAGCTTTCTTT.

The chain has TRBV5-1 and TRBJ2-3; 8 bases are shared with TRBD2. In germline, CDR1 is SGHRS, CDR2 YFSETQ. The V gene end was trimmed by 4 bases and the J gene end by 6 bases; junction bases not matched to a gene: 16. There are 17 residues in the CDR3. The CDR3, as DNA: TGCGCCAGCAGCCCCAATGGGGCGGGGGGACGTACGGATACGCAGTATTTT. It specifies CASSPNGAGGRTDTQYF.

This clonotype was found many times. The gene calls are TRBV5-4 and TRBJ2-1; D remains unclear. The V gene's germline CDR1 is SGHNT and CDR2 YYREEE (reference sequence). The CDR3 totals 15 residues. With 4 bases removed from V and 5 bases from J, the gap between germline ends came to 16 bases. This chain's CDR3 is CASSPFSLVNNEQFF. The DNA for the CDR3 is TGTGCCAGCAGCCCCTTCTCGCTAGTAAACAATGAGCAGTTCTTC.

The J gene is TRBJ2-5, the V gene TRBV18; TRBD2 agrees at 7 bases. This CDR3 contains 15 residues. Trimming took 1 base from V and 5 from J; bases not matched to a gene: 7. Germline CDR1 KGHSH, CDR2 LQKENI. The CDR3 spells CASSPHAGVEETQYF. The CDR3 nucleotides read TGTGCCAGCTCACCACATGCGGGAGTGGAGGAGACCCAGTACTTC.

This clonotype was found a few times. The chain carries TRBV30 and TRBJ1-5; D remains ambiguous. CDR3 length: 13 amino acids. V shed 3 bases and J shed 4 bases, with 10 bases lying between them. The germline gives CDR1 GTSNPN, CDR2 SVGIG (reference sequence). CDR3 protein: CAWSGTGNQPQHF. CDR3 DNA sequence: TGTGCCTGGAGCGGCACGGGAAATCAGCCCCAGCATTTT.

This clonotype appeared many times. V and J are TRBV18 and TRBJ1-5, with D uncertain. V lost 3 bases and J 7 bases, leaving 10 bases between the germline ends. The CDR3 is 13 residues long. Germline CDR1 and CDR2: KGHSH and LQKENI. CDR3: CASSPSEGQPQHF. Written as DNA, the CDR3 is TGTGCCAGCTCACCTTCGGAGGGACAGCCCCAGCATTTT.

This chain links TRBV6-2 or TRBV6-3 with TRBJ2-1, with TRBD2 matching 12 bases. J was trimmed by 6 bases and V by 6 bases; bases with no gene match: 9. Germline assignment: CDR1 MNHEY and CDR2 SVGEGT. This CDR3 contains 16 residues. Here the CDR3 reads CASRGQTSGRPNEQFF. The CDR3 DNA reads as TGTGCCAGCAGAGGCCAGACTAGCGGGAGACCCAATGAGCAGTTCTTC.

This clonotype was seen a handful of times. The chain carries TRBV9 and TRBJ2-1; D might be TRBD1 (5 bases). From germline, CDR1 is SGDLS and CDR2 YYNGEE. This CDR3 spans 15 amino acids. Trimming took 3 bases from V and 5 from J, leaving 15 bases between them. For the CDR3, the DNA is TGTGCCAGCAGCGCGAAAGGGGCGTATGACAATGAGCAGTTCTTC. As protein: CASSAKGAYDNEQFF.

The DNA of the CDR3 is TGCAGTGCGATTCAGGGGGGTGGCACAGATACGCAGTATTTT. Translating gives CSAIQGGGTDTQYF. The chain couples TRBV20-1 to TRBJ2-3; possibly TRBD1 for D (7 bases). The CDR3 extends over 14 amino acids. Per germline, CDR1 DFQATT and CDR2 SNEGSKA (reference sequence). V lost 6 bases, J lost 1 base, and 14 bases lay in between.

There are a few counts of this clonotype. The chain combines TRBV12-3 or TRBV12-4 with TRBJ1-5; D is uncertain. The CDR3 covers 12 residues. The V end was cut by 5 bases, the J end by 6 bases, with 8 bases between. DNA for the CDR3: TGTGCCAGCAGTCTTCAGCCTCAGCCCCAGCATTTT. As protein: CASSLQPQPQHF.

In its sample, this clonotype was seen a few times. This chain's CDR3 is CAWSVRDSGNTIYF. The DNA of the CDR3 is TGTGCCTGGAGTGTACGGGACTCTGGAAACACCATATATTTT. V and J are TRBV30 and TRBJ1-3; D is ambiguous. CDR1 and CDR2 (germline): GTSNPN, SVGIG (reference sequence). The germline V and J ends were trimmed by 0 bases and 0 bases, with 6 bases remaining between them. This CDR3 region has 14 residues.

This clonotype was observed a few times. The rearrangement joins TRBV20-1 to TRBJ1-2; 7 bases fit TRBD1. The CDR3 has 15 residues. In germline, CDR1 is DFQATT, CDR2 SNEGSKA (reference sequence). V lost 3 bases to trimming and J lost 1 base; unmatched junction nucleotides: 8. DNA of the CDR3: TGCAGTGCTAGGACAGGGTTGGGGTTTAACTATGGCTACACCTTC. Translating it yields CSARTGLGFNYGYTF.

The table lists this clonotype with many counts. V is TRBV20-1 and J is TRBJ2-1; no reliable D call. Germline CDR1 is DFQATT and CDR2 is SNEGSKA (reference sequence). Trimming stripped 0 bases from V and 11 bases from J, with 11 bases between. This CDR3 region has 12 residues. This chain's CDR3 is CSAREGETKQFF. CDR3 bases: TGCAGTGCTAGAGAGGGTGAGACAAAGCAGTTCTTC.